The sequence of this TCR beta chain was determined in a study of blood T cell repertoires in COVID-19. Study overall: PBMCs, B-cell-depleted T cells, or T cells provided the cDNA or gDNA that made up the material.

As originally analysed: Reference gene primer amplification gave estimated nucleated cell counts. Data came from immunoSEQ multiplex PCR; TCRdb stores just in-frame clones and leaves some out. V and J calls plus clone size are reproduced from that table; the DNA served to infer D and trimming. The sample has around 450,000 clones, roughly nine tenths seen once; the top ten hold 1.5% to 2%. The V gene's germline CDR1 is DFQATT and CDR2 SNEGSKA (reference sequence). Trimming left V 6 bases short and J 8 bases short, with 13 bases between. The CDR3 covers 11 residues. This clone was seen only once. This TCR derives from a woman under 30 with acute COVID-19. This chain connects TRBV20-1 to TRBJ1-2; D remains ambiguous. Sequenced: PBMCs or T cells enriched from blood (not recorded which). The chain's CDR3 is CSATSRGGYTF. CDR3 DNA: TGCAGTGCCACCTCCCGGGGAGGCTACACCTTC.